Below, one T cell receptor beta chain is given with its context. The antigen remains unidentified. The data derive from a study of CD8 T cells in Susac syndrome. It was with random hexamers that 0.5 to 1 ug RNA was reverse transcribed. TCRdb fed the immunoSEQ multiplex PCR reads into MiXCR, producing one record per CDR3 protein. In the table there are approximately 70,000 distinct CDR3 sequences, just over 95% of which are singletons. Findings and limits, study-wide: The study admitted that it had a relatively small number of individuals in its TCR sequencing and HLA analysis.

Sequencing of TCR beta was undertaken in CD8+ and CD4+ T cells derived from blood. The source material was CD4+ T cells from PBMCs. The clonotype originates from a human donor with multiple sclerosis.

As DNA, the CDR3 is TGTGCCAGCAGTGCAAACCCCGGGACGGGGATCTACGAGCAGTACTTC. Translating it yields CASSANPGTGIYEQYF. V gene TRBV12-3 or TRBV12-4 combines with J gene TRBJ2-7; possibly TRBD1 or TRBD2 for D (5 bases each). The CDR3 contains 16 residues. V lost 5 bases and J lost 3, with 20 bases in between.